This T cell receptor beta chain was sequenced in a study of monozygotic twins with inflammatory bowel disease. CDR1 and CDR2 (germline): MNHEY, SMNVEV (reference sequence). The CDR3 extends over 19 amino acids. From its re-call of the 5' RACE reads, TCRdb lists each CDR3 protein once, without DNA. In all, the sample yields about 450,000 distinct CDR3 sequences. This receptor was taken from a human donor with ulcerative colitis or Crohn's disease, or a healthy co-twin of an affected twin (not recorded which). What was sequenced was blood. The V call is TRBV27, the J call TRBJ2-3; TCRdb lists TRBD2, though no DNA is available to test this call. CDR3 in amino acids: CASSLLFQREDGSTDTQYF.